Listed below are T cell receptor beta chains from one sample, sequenced in a study of TIL therapy for anti-PD-1-resistant metastatic lung cancer. TCRdb keeps only in-frame clones here, not all; method: immunoSEQ multiplex PCR. In the table there are fewer than 65,000 clones, 80% to 90% of which are singletons. Sequencing used blood, obtained at baseline. Source of these receptors: a person aged 30 to 80 with non-small cell lung cancer. Each CDR3 is given with its conserved first and last residue. D genes are given only for firm matches. Clone size is not always given. Where it is, it says once, few, many or a class for expanded clones.

v_call,d_call,clone_size,j_call,cdr3_aa
TRBV19,-,-,TRBJ1-3,CASSNVAFSGNTIYF
TRBV30,TRBD1,-,TRBJ1-2,CAWSAGGGYTF
TRBV5-1,TRBD2,-,TRBJ2-7,CATRGAGESYEQYF
TRBV18,TRBD2,-,TRBJ2-5,CASSGGGLAGSVQETQYF
TRBV7-6,TRBD2,-,TRBJ2-7,CASSLVLAGEQYF
TRBV28,-,-,TRBJ1-1,CASSLLALDTEAFF
TRBV7-2,TRBD1,-,TRBJ1-2,CASSLTSGTGDNYGYTF
TRBV5-1,TRBD2,-,TRBJ2-1,CASSVAYGTSEYNEQFF
TRBV6-4,TRBD1,-,TRBJ2-2,CASSVGGASTGELFF
TRBV7-2,-,-,TRBJ1-1,CASSRPGVMNTEAFF
TRBV11-1,TRBD1,-,TRBJ1-2,CASSRRQGGGYTF
TRBV30,-,-,TRBJ2-7,CARSGGSYEQYF
TRBV9,TRBD1,-,TRBJ1-2,CASSASTGGNYGYTF
TRBV3-1/TRBV3-2,TRBD2,-,TRBJ2-7,CASSQDGTSAGVYEQYF
TRBV29-1,-,-,TRBJ2-2,CSVPGPSGELFF
TRBV20-1,-,-,TRBJ1-2,CSASGGQGGGYTF
TRBV5-1,-,-,TRBJ1-1,CASSLVTNTEAFF
TRBV7-2,-,-,TRBJ2-7,CASSWRGLEQYF
TRBV30,-,-,TRBJ1-1,CAWVYQFTEAFF
TRBV19,TRBD2,-,TRBJ2-3,CASSMIAGGRPTDTQYF
TRBV28,-,-,TRBJ2-5,CASTLRLGSQETQYF
TRBV6-5,-,-,TRBJ2-7,CASSSRYEQYF
TRBV6-2/TRBV6-3,TRBD2,-,TRBJ2-3,CASTPGSGASTDTQYF
TRBV28,-,-,TRBJ2-5,CASSRIRGRETQYF
TRBV28,-,-,TRBJ2-7,CASSSTASIYEQYF
TRBV18,-,-,TRBJ1-5,CASSPELDQPQHF
TRBV20-1,-,-,TRBJ1-2,CSASATGSTRGYTF
TRBV28,-,-,TRBJ2-3,CASSPPRQSRRGTQYF
TRBV7-3,TRBD1,-,TRBJ2-2,CASSLNRGDTGELFF
TRBV5-1,-,-,TRBJ2-1,CASSLVAGRHNEQFF
TRBV24-1,-,-,TRBJ2-1,CATSDSFFGSYNEQFF
TRBV7-2,TRBD2,-,TRBJ2-5,CASSETSGGETQYF
TRBV7-2,-,-,TRBJ2-3,CASSLRTADTQYF
TRBV5-4,TRBD1,-,TRBJ1-2,CASSLGQGLGYTF
TRBV24-1,TRBD2,-,TRBJ2-3,CATSDPRALAGVSDTQYF
TRBV6-1,-,once,TRBJ2-7,CACGQSYEQYF
TRBV12-3/TRBV12-4,-,-,TRBJ2-5,CASSFDKETQYF
TRBV27,-,few,TRBJ2-7,CASSPAAGAGEQYF
TRBV7-9,-,-,TRBJ1-1,CASSLRQQNTEAFF
TRBV7-3,TRBD2,-,TRBJ2-1,CASSPTHLAGGEQFF
TRBV11-2,TRBD1,-,TRBJ1-1,CASSSDRGLEAFF
TRBV19,-,-,TRBJ2-2,CASSSPKGSTGELFF
TRBV5-1,-,-,TRBJ1-6,CASSLAGYSPLHF
TRBV5-1,TRBD2,-,TRBJ2-3,CASSFGAGGPDTQYF
TRBV9,-,-,TRBJ1-1,CASSAGRGLGPEAFF